The 24 T cell receptor beta chains below all came from one sample that was sequenced in a study of blood T cell repertoires in COVID-19. The repertoire was sequenced with immunoSEQ multiplex PCR; TCRdb's copy has only in-frame clones and lacks some. The sample yields approximately 280,000 clones, 88% seen once. Sequencing input: peripheral blood. All receptors derive from a man aged 18 to 29 with active or convalescent COVID-19.

This clone has only a few counts. CDR3 DNA: TGTGCCATCAGTGTAGCAGGGGGCAACACTGAAGCTTTCTTT. Translation gives CAISVAGGNTEAFF. The chain is built from TRBV10-3 and TRBJ1-1; 8 bases agree with TRBD1. CDR1 is ENHRY, CDR2 SYGVKD, per germline. This CDR3 has 14 residues. V shed 4 bases and J 2 bases; nucleotides not matched to a gene: 3.

V and J are TRBV7-2 and TRBJ1-2; 7 bases align to TRBD1. Trimming removed 5 bases from V and 3 bases from J; junction bases left unmatched: 6. CDR3 size: 14 residues. CDR1 and CDR2 (germline): SGHTA, FQGNSA. The CDR3 bases are TGTGCCAGCAGCCCTGTGACAGGGTACTATGGCTACACCTTC. This encodes CASSPVTGYYGYTF. Supplemented by reference TRBV7-2 and TRBJ1-2, the full variable domain reads GAGVSQSPSNKVTEKGKDVELRCDPISGHTALYWYRQSLGQGLEFLIYFQGNSAPDKSGLPSDRFSAERTGGSVSTLTIQRTQQEDSAVYLCASSPVTGYYGYTFGSGTRLTVV.

The chain employs TRBV7-2 and TRBJ1-1, with a tentative D call TRBD1 (6 bases). Trimming removed 6 bases at V and 8 bases at J, with 13 bases between. Germline V gives CDR1 SGHTA, CDR2 FQGNSA. This CDR3 contains 12 residues. The CDR3 nucleotides are TGTGCCAGCAGTTCCTACACAGGGGAAGCTTTCTTT. Translating it yields CASSSYTGEAFF.

This clone was observed once. This rearrangement joins TRBV9 to TRBJ2-5; 9 nucleotides agree with TRBD1. Trimming at V came to 2 bases and at J to 4 bases, leaving 9 bases not matched to a gene. The CDR3 covers 16 residues. The germline V gene has CDR1 SGDLS and CDR2 YYNGEE. CDR3 sequence reads: CASSVGPGQGLETQYF. The DNA for the CDR3 is TGTGCCAGCAGCGTTGGGCCGGGACAGGGTTTAGAGACCCAGTACTTC. The full variable domain, completed using reference TRBV9 and TRBJ2-5, is DSGVTQTPKHLITATGQRVTLRCSPRSGDLSVYWYQQSLDQGLQFLIQYYNGEERAKGNILERFSAQQFPDLHSELNLSSLELGDSALYFCASSVGPGQGLETQYFGPGTRLLVL.

V is TRBV2 and J is TRBJ1-1; 11 bases are shared with TRBD1. The CDR3 runs 14 residues. Losses at the gene ends were 5 bases for V and 5 bases for J; bases not matched to a gene: 4. In germline, CDR1 is SNHLY, CDR2 FYNNEI. The CDR3 region is CASSPGTGGTEAFF. The CDR3 DNA follows: TGTGCCAGCAGTCCCGGGACAGGGGGGACTGAAGCTTTCTTT.

The V gene is TRBV4-3, the J gene TRBJ2-5; a weak D match, TRBD2 (5 bases). This CDR3 contains 14 residues. The germline V gene has CDR1 LGHNA and CDR2 YSLEER. V dropped 6 bases and J dropped 4 bases, with 15 bases sitting between them. CDR3 sequence reads: CASSPIGEPETQYF. The CDR3 DNA is TGCGCCAGCAGTCCGATCGGGGAGCCAGAGACCCAGTACTTC.

The V and J genes are TRBV3-1 (or the pseudogene TRBV3-2) and TRBJ1-5, with TRBD1 identical over 9 bases. The length of the CDR3 is 16 residues. With 4 bases clipped from V and 5 bases from J, the junction kept 9 bases outside the gene matches. CDR1 is LGHDT, CDR2 YNNKEL, per germline (reference sequence). The CDR3 nucleotides are TGTGCCAGCAGCCTCGGGCCGGGACAGGGCTATCAGCCCCAGCATTTT. Protein product: CASSLGPGQGYQPQHF.

The gene calls are TRBV6-1 and TRBJ1-4; no definite D call. V lost 2 bases and J lost 6, with 7 bases in between. The CDR3 contains 13 residues. CDR1 MNHNS and CDR2 SASEGT come from the germline V gene. CDR3: CASSEPTYEKLFF. In DNA, the CDR3 is TGTGCCAGCAGTGAACCTACTTATGAAAAACTGTTTTTT.

A word on this clone: Other DNA variants within this sample encode the same CDR3. The CDR3 reads CASSPTGSYGYTF. CDR3 bases: TGTGCCAGCAGCCCGACAGGGAGTTATGGCTACACCTTC. The chain combines TRBV12-3 or TRBV12-4 with TRBJ1-2; TRBD1 agrees at 7 bases. This CDR3 is 13 amino acids long. V dropped 6 bases and J dropped 5; count of bases not matched to a gene: 6.

This sequence joins TRBV7-9 and TRBJ1-5; D is undetermined. This CDR3 contains 13 residues. Trimming pared 1 base from V and 7 bases from J, leaving 8 bases between. Germline V gene sequence: CDR1 SEHNR, CDR2 FQNEAQ (reference sequence). In DNA form, the CDR3 reads TGTGCCAGCAGCTTAGACGGAGGGCAGCCCCAGCATTTT. It encodes CASSLDGGQPQHF.

The J gene is TRBJ2-2, the V gene TRBV12-5; 7 bases match TRBD2. Unmatched junction bases numbered 2, after V lost 7 bases and J lost 3 bases. The V gene's germline CDR1 is LGHNT and CDR2 FRNRAP. The CDR3 is made up of 13 amino acids. The DNA for the CDR3 is TGTGCTAGTGTGGGAGGGTACACCGGGGAGCTGTTTTTT. Translating it yields CASVGGYTGELFF.

This clone was recorded once. The chain combines TRBV7-2 with TRBJ2-7; 10 bases fit TRBD2. CDR3 length: 16 amino acids. CDR1 is SGHTA and CDR2 is FQGNSA in the germline V gene. V was clipped by 3 bases and J by 0 bases; unmatched bases: 5. CDR3 sequence: CASSFSSGGPSYEQYF. The CDR3 nucleotides read TGTGCCAGCAGCTTCTCTAGCGGGGGACCCTCCTACGAGCAGTACTTC.

The chain joins TRBV6-6 to TRBJ2-7; 10 positions match TRBD2. The germline V gene encodes CDR1 MNHNY and CDR2 SVGAGI (reference sequence). The trim removed 6 bases at V and 4 bases at J, leaving 3 bases unmatched. The CDR3 spans 13 residues. For the CDR3, the DNA is TGTGCCAGCAGCTTAGCGGGGGGATACGAGCAGTACTTC. Translating gives CASSLAGGYEQYF.

The gene calls are TRBV7-8 and TRBJ2-7; maybe TRBD1 (5 bases). This CDR3 has 12 residues. CDR1 is SGHVS, CDR2 FQNEAQ, per germline. Trimming stripped 5 bases from V and 2 bases from J, with 7 bases between. The CDR3 here is CASSTGPYEQYF. Here the CDR3 DNA reads TGTGCCAGCAGCACAGGACCCTACGAGCAGTACTTC.

This chain links TRBV5-4 with TRBJ2-5; 8 bases map to TRBD2. The CDR3 contains 15 residues. J lost 5 bases, V lost 4 bases, and 10 bases had no gene match. Looked up from germline, CDR1 is SGHNT and CDR2 is YYREEE (reference sequence). The CDR3 loop reads CASSPRMSGGETQYF. In DNA, the CDR3 is TGTGCCAGCAGCCCCCGTATGAGCGGGGGTGAGACCCAGTACTTC.

The rearrangement joins TRBV27 to TRBJ1-4; 7 nucleotides match TRBD1. The CDR3 runs 14 residues. Germline CDR1 reads MNHEY; CDR2 reads SMNVEV (reference sequence). The V gene end was trimmed by 6 bases and the J gene end by 9 bases; junction bases not matched to a gene: 10. CDR3 sequence reads: CASSEQGQGKKLFF. As DNA, the CDR3 is TGTGCCAGCAGCGAACAGGGGCAAGGTAAAAAACTGTTTTTT.

This chain joins TRBV2 and TRBJ2-4; D is perhaps TRBD2 (5 bases). Germline CDR1 SNHLY, CDR2 FYNNEI. The V end was cut by 6 bases, the J end by 1 base, with 22 bases between. This CDR3 has 18 amino acids. This chain's CDR3 is CASSLLRGSANAKNIQYF. CDR3 nucleotide sequence: TGTGCCAGCAGCCTTCTTCGGGGATCGGCCAATGCCAAAAACATTCAGTACTTC.

This chain joins TRBV5-4 and TRBJ2-7; 7 bases are a match to TRBD1. CDR1 is SGHNT and CDR2 is YYREEE in the germline V gene (reference sequence). J was trimmed by 3 bases and V by 3 bases; bases with no gene match: 9. CDR3 length: 15 amino acids. DNA of the CDR3: TGTGCCAGCAGCTACCAGACAGGGTTGGTCTACGAGCAGTACTTC. Protein sequence: CASSYQTGLVYEQYF.

The chain has TRBV7-2 and TRBJ1-1; D remains unclear. Trimming removed 0 bases from V and 3 bases from J, with 2 bases in between. Germline values: CDR1 SGHTA, CDR2 FQGNSA. This CDR3 has 12 residues. The CDR3 loop is CASSLAYTEAFF. CDR3 DNA: TGTGCCAGCAGCTTAGCCTACACTGAAGCTTTCTTT.

V and J are TRBV3-1 (or the pseudogene TRBV3-2) and TRBJ2-7, with 8 bases that match TRBD1. Unmatched junction bases numbered 23, after V lost 1 base and J lost 9 bases. The CDR3 extends over 19 amino acids. Germline V gives CDR1 LGHDT, CDR2 YNNKEL (reference sequence). CDR3 nucleotides: TGTGCCAGCAGCCAAGGACAGGGGATTGATCAGGGAAGTTTTGTAAGGCAGTACTTC. Translating gives CASSQGQGIDQGSFVRQYF.

The J gene is TRBJ2-5, the V gene TRBV29-1; possibly TRBD1 for D (5 bases). Per the germline V gene, CDR1 is SQVTM and CDR2 is ANQGSEA. The CDR3 has 13 residues. V gave up 6 bases and J gave up 0 bases, with 11 bases separating them. CDR3 sequence: CSVHDSNQETQYF. The CDR3 nucleotides read TGCAGCGTCCACGACAGTAACCAAGAGACCCAGTACTTC.

The chain employs TRBV29-1 and TRBJ1-2, with D hard to call. CDR1 is SQVTM, CDR2 ANQGSEA, per germline. The CDR3 extends over 13 amino acids. V was clipped by 6 bases and J by 6 bases, with 17 bases between them. The DNA for the CDR3 is TGCAGCGTCCGCCCGAGCAGGCGAGATGGCTACACCTTC. It yields the protein CSVRPSRRDGYTF.

The chain uses TRBV6-5 and TRBJ1-2; a weak D match, TRBD1 (6 bases). The CDR3 covers 15 residues. V lost 0 bases and J lost 7, with 15 bases in between. In germline, CDR1 is MNHEY, CDR2 SVGAGI. CDR3 in amino acids: CASSYSSTGRSGYTF. CDR3 coding DNA: TGTGCCAGCAGTTACTCGTCGACAGGACGAAGTGGCTACACCTTC.

The rearrangement uses TRBV12-3 or TRBV12-4 and TRBJ2-5; TRBD1 is a possible D gene (5 bases). Trimming stripped 6 bases from V and 3 bases from J, with 11 bases between. The CDR3 consists of 13 residues. The CDR3: CASSSGLEETQYF. The CDR3 region has the DNA TGTGCCAGCAGCTCAGGGTTGGAAGAGACCCAGTACTTC.